This T cell receptor (beta chain) was documented in a study of shared clonotypes between healthy human individuals. Study results and limitations: Although depth was large, rarefaction showed that sequencing of the sorted subsets was incomplete.

This CDR3 has 16 amino acids. Germline V gene sequence: CDR1 KGHSH, CDR2 LQKENI. J lost 2 bases, V lost 6 bases, and 10 bases had no gene match. Of note for this clone: The antigen remains undetermined.

The assay was immunoSEQ multiplex PCR, and TCRdb's table has in-frame clones only and misses some. The sample carries hundreds of thousands of clones, about three quarters recorded once. The clonotype originates from a woman aged 25 to 45 in good health. Sequencing used memory CD4+ T cells sorted from blood. The subset: CD45RA-negative fraction. J is TRBJ2-1 and V is TRBV18, with 7 bases identical to TRBD1. CDR3 residues: CASSPLLDRAYNEQFF. The DNA of the CDR3 is TGTGCCAGCTCGCCTCTCCTAGACAGGGCCTACAATGAGCAGTTCTTC.